This passage covers 14 T cell receptor beta chains from one sample sequenced in a study of blood T cell repertoires in COVID-19. Only in-frame clones appear in the TCRdb table, and some are missing; sequencing was by immunoSEQ multiplex PCR. The table has 95,000 to 150,000 clones, 70% to 85% seen once. The sample was peripheral blood. These receptors all stem from a woman in her 70s with acute or convalescent COVID-19.

This clone was seen only once. This chain connects TRBV7-9 to TRBJ2-1, with 9 bases that match TRBD2. Per germline, CDR1 SEHNR and CDR2 FQNEAQ (reference sequence). The length of the CDR3 is 15 residues. The V segment lost 5 bases and the J segment 5 bases; nucleotides outside the gene matches: 7. The CDR3 loop reads CASSGGGGAHNEQFF. DNA for the CDR3: TGTGCCAGCAGCGGAGGCGGGGGGGCGCACAATGAGCAGTTCTTC.

CDR3 amino acids: CATSRDSQGPYGYTF. The CDR3 DNA reads as TGTGCCACCAGCAGAGATTCGCAGGGTCCCTATGGCTACACCTTC. The chain uses TRBV15 and TRBJ1-2, with D possibly TRBD1 on 5 matching bases. Germline V gene sequence: CDR1 LNHNV, CDR2 YYDKDF (reference sequence). The CDR3 contains 15 residues. V lost 0 bases and J 4 bases, leaving 12 bases between the germline ends.

The rearrangement links TRBV4-3 to TRBJ1-1, with 8 bases fitting TRBD1. Unmatched junction bases numbered 2, after V lost 1 base and J lost 1 base. This CDR3 region has 15 residues. Germline CDR1 and CDR2: LGHNA and YSLEER. The DNA of the CDR3 is TGCGCCAGCAGCCAAGGACAGGGGTCGAACACTGAAGCTTTCTTT. It specifies CASSQGQGSNTEAFF.

This clone has only a few counts. The chain couples TRBV30 to TRBJ1-4; TRBD1 matches at 7 bases. CDR1 and CDR2 from the germline V gene are GTSNPN and SVGIG (reference sequence). The CDR3 contains 15 residues. V lost 2 bases, J lost 3 bases, and 6 bases stayed unmatched. In DNA, the CDR3 is TGTGCCTGGAGTCGGAGGGGGCACCCTAATGAAAAACTGTTTTTT. It translates to CAWSRRGHPNEKLFF.

This chain links TRBV15 with TRBJ2-5; no clear D. Trimming took 1 base from V and 3 from J, leaving 6 bases between them. CDR3 length: 13 amino acids. Germline CDR1 reads LNHNV; CDR2 reads YYDKDF (reference sequence). CDR3 protein: CATSRGQEETQYF. The DNA of the CDR3 is TGTGCCACCAGCAGAGGTCAGGAAGAGACCCAGTACTTC. Complete variable domain (other parts from reference TRBV15 and TRBJ2-5): DAMVIQNPRYQVTQFGKPVTLSCSQTLNHNVMYWYQQKSSQAPKLLFHYYDKDFNNEADTPDNFQSRRPNTSFCFLDIRSPGLGDTAMYLCATSRGQEETQYFGPGTRLLVL.

The rearrangement uses TRBV5-1 and TRBJ2-7; the match to TRBD1 covers 11 bases. The CDR3 has 14 amino acids. Germline V gene sequence: CDR1 SGHRS, CDR2 YFSETQ. Germline trimming cut 3 bases from V and 2 bases from J; bases unmatched to any gene: 1. The CDR3 nucleotides read TGCGCCAGCAGCTGGGGACAGGGGGCCTACGAGCAGTACTTC. Translated, it gives CASSWGQGAYEQYF.

This clone came up a few times. The rearrangement links TRBV5-1 to TRBJ1-4; D is unresolved. This CDR3 contains 14 residues. Germline CDR1 SGHRS, CDR2 YFSETQ. V was shortened by 4 bases and J by 4 bases, with 11 bases between the two germline ends. CDR3 loop: CASSTDGVNEKLFF. For the CDR3, the DNA is TGCGCCAGCAGCACCGACGGGGTTAATGAAAAACTGTTTTTT.

Remarks on this clone: Its ends do not fully match the called genes, so a read error is possible. The gene calls are TRBV4-1 and TRBJ1-6; 7 positions agree with TRBD1. This CDR3 region has 18 residues. Germline assignment: CDR1 MGHRA and CDR2 YSYEKL. The CDR3 region has the DNA TGCGCCAGCAACCAAGAAGGACAGGACGGGGGTTATAATTCACCCCTCCACTTT. Protein: CASNQEGQDGGYNSPLHF.

Ten or more counts support this clone. The V gene is TRBV5-1, the J gene TRBJ2-2, with a tentative D call TRBD2 (6 bases). Germline V gene sequence: CDR1 SGHRS, CDR2 YFSETQ. V was pared by 1 base and J by 1 base, with 8 bases between. This CDR3 has 15 residues. DNA of the CDR3: TGCGCCAGCAGCTTGCTCGGGGGGAACACCGGGGAGCTGTTTTTT. This encodes CASSLLGGNTGELFF.

The chain uses TRBV2 and TRBJ2-1, with D possibly being TRBD1 (6 bases). CDR1 and CDR2 (germline): SNHLY, FYNNEI. This CDR3 has 13 residues. The V and J ends lost 9 bases and 8 bases respectively, with 17 bases between them. The CDR3 coding sequence is TGTGCCAGAACAGGGAACGCAGGGGATGAGCAGTTCTTC. As protein: CARTGNAGDEQFF. The full variable domain, in which reference TRBV2 and TRBJ2-1 provide the parts outside the CDR3, is EPEVTQTPSHQVTQMGQEVILRCVPISNHLYFYWYRQILGQKVEFLVSFYNNEISEKSEIFDDQFSVERPDGSNFTLKIRSTKLEDSAMYFCARTGNAGDEQFFGPGTRLTVL.

This chain links TRBV9 with TRBJ2-5; 13 bases line up with TRBD2. The CDR3 extends over 17 amino acids. The V segment lost 3 bases and the J segment 4 bases; nucleotides outside the gene matches: 9. From germline, CDR1 is SGDLS and CDR2 YYNGEE. CDR3 region: CASSASTSGGPGETQYF. The CDR3, as DNA: TGTGCCAGCAGCGCCTCGACTAGCGGGGGGCCAGGAGAGACCCAGTACTTC.

This rearrangement joins TRBV3-1 (or the pseudogene TRBV3-2) to TRBJ2-5, with TRBD2 matching 12 bases. V shed 3 bases and J 5 bases; nucleotides not matched to a gene: 4. Germline loops: CDR1 LGHDT, CDR2 YNNKEL (reference sequence). The CDR3 runs 15 residues. In DNA form, the CDR3 reads TGTGCCAGCAGCCAGATCGGACTAGCGGGGGAGACCCAGTACTTC. This gives the protein CASSQIGLAGETQYF.

The V and J genes are TRBV5-6 and TRBJ2-7; 10 nucleotides align to TRBD1. This CDR3 spans 14 amino acids. Germline V gives CDR1 SGHDT, CDR2 YYEEEE. The trim removed 2 bases at V and 3 bases at J, leaving 2 bases unmatched. CDR3 region: CASSFRDRGYEQYV. CDR3 bases: TGTGCCAGCAGCTTTCGGGACAGGGGCTACGAGCAGTACGTC.

In this sample, this clone turned up once. The chain employs TRBV7-2 and TRBJ2-3; 10 nucleotides match TRBD2. Germline-derived CDR1 and CDR2 are SGHTA and FQGNSA. The CDR3 is made up of 17 amino acids. Unmatched junction bases numbered 11, after V lost 5 bases and J lost 3 bases. CDR3 DNA sequence: TGTGCCAGCAGCGTCCGGGCAGCGGGGGGGCTGACAGATACGCAGTATTTT. This encodes CASSVRAAGGLTDTQYF. The full variable domain, rest sourced from reference TRBV7-2 and TRBJ2-3, is GAGVSQSPSNKVTEKGKDVELRCDPISGHTALYWYRQSLGQGLEFLIYFQGNSAPDKSGLPSDRFSAERTGGSVSTLTIQRTQQEDSAVYLCASSVRAAGGLTDTQYFGPGTRLTVL.